Listed below are T cell receptor beta chains from one sample, sequenced in a study of metastatic and nonmetastatic thyroid tumors. TCRdb reanalyzed the PCR reads via MiXCR. The data hold around 9,000 clones, with about a quarter observed a single time. The sequenced sample consisted of adjacent normal tissue. Every receptor here comes from a female donor with papillary thyroid cancer or a benign thyroid nodule (not recorded which). Some clones in this sample may be carry-over from other donors' samples. The CDR3 runs from the conserved cysteine through the conserved F or W. The D gene is left open where the match is weak. Clone size is shown for a subset of rows, as once, few, many or a class of expanded clone.

TRBJ2-1	TRBV11-2	.	.	TGTGCCAGCAGCTTAGAGGCGGGTTCCTACAATGAGCAGTTCTTC	CASSLEAGSYNEQFF
TRBJ1-6	TRBV11-2	.	.	TGTGCCAGCAGCTTGGGGGCCGGGGCAGGGAGCTCACCCCTCCACTTT	CASSLGAGAGSSPLHF
TRBJ2-7	TRBV11-2	.	.	TGTGCCAGCAGATTAGAGCAAGCGGGACATCTCTACGAGCAGTACTTC	CASRLEQAGHLYEQYF
TRBJ1-1	TRBV11-2	medium-sized	.	TGTGCCAGCAGCTTCGCACATTTGAACACTGAAGCTTTCTTT	CASSFAHLNTEAFF
TRBJ2-2	TRBV7-2	.	.	TGTGCCAGCAGCTTGGTGGGAGCGGTCACCGGGGAGCTGTTTTTT	CASSLVGAVTGELFF
TRBJ2-7	TRBV27	.	TRBD1	TGTGCCAGCAGTGGACAGGGTGGTGGGCGGGACAAATTATACGAGCAGTACTTC	CASSGQGGGRDKLYEQYF
TRBJ2-7	TRBV7-9	few	.	TGTGCCAGCAGCTTAGCCGTTGGGACCCTGTACTTC	CASSLAVGTLYF
TRBJ1-2	TRBV12-3/TRBV12-4	medium-sized	.	TGTGCCAGCAGTTTGGGGGGGGCAGGTGGCTACACCTTC	CASSLGGAGGYTF
TRBJ2-1	TRBV2	few	.	TGTGCCAGCAGGGGTAGCCCAGGGACCTACAATGAGCAGTTCTTC	CASRGSPGTYNEQFF
TRBJ1-1	TRBV19	medium-sized	TRBD1	TGTGCCAGTAGTATTGGACAGGGATACACTGAAGCTTTCTTT	CASSIGQGYTEAFF
TRBJ2-2	TRBV9	.	.	TGTGCCAGCAGAGGGGGGAACACCGGGGAGCTGTTTTTT	CASRGGNTGELFF
TRBJ2-7	TRBV20-1	.	.	TGCAGTGCTAGGTTTCAGATCTACGAGCAGTACTTC	CSARFQIYEQYF
TRBJ1-2	TRBV7-2	few	.	TGTGCCAGCAGCTTAGGGGGGGGTGGCTACACCTTC	CASSLGGGGYTF
TRBJ1-1	TRBV18	many	.	TGTGCCAGCTCACCGACCGTTGGCAGCACTGAAGCTTTCTTT	CASSPTVGSTEAFF
TRBJ1-5	TRBV9	.	.	TGTGCCAGCAGCAGGGAGGGGGTTGTTAATCAGCCCCAGCATTTT	CASSREGVVNQPQHF
TRBJ1-2	TRBV12-3/TRBV12-4	.	.	TGTGCCAGCAGTACCCGGGAGGGTGCCTACACCTTC	CASSTREGAYTF
TRBJ1-4	TRBV12-3/TRBV12-4	few	.	TGTGCCAGCAGTTTAGTGAGAGGTCTAGATGAAAAACTGTTTTTT	CASSLVRGLDEKLFF
TRBJ2-7	TRBV27	few	.	TGTGCCAGCAGTTTATCTCCAGTCCCCTACGAGCAGTACTTC	CASSLSPVPYEQYF
TRBJ2-1	TRBV11-1	many	TRBD2	TGTGCCAGCAGCCCCCCAAGGGGCATGACTAGCGCGTACAATGAGCAGTTCTTC	CASSPPRGMTSAYNEQFF
TRBJ2-3	TRBV5-1	few	TRBD1	TGCGCCAGCAGCACGGGACAGGGCACAGATACGCAGTATTTT	CASSTGQGTDTQYF
TRBJ2-7	TRBV5-4	many	.	TGTGCCAGCAGCGCCCGCGGACGGGGCGGGACCTACGAGCAGTACTTC	CASSARGRGGTYEQYF
TRBJ2-1	TRBV20-1	few	TRBD2	TGCAGTGCTAGAGGCGGAAGCGGGATGTATAATGAGCAGTTCTTC	CSARGGSGMYNEQFF
TRBJ2-7	TRBV10-3	medium-sized	.	TGTGCCATCAGTTCCAATACAGGGATACTGAACGAGCAGTACTTC	CAISSNTGILNEQYF
TRBJ2-7	TRBV5-1	.	.	TGCGCCAGCAGCTCCCCCGACGGCCGAAGCTCCTACGAGCAGTACTTC	CASSSPDGRSSYEQYF
TRBJ1-2	TRBV20-1	.	.	TGCAGTGCTCTTCGGGGAGTCGAAGGCTACACCTTC	CSALRGVEGYTF
TRBJ1-1	TRBV10-3	medium-sized	.	TGTGCCATCAGTGAAGGTCAGGTTAAAACTGAAGCTTTCTTT	CAISEGQVKTEAFF
TRBJ1-5	TRBV27	medium-sized	.	TGTGCCACCCGGGGGGATCCCAATCAGCCCCAGCATTTT	CATRGDPNQPQHF
TRBJ1-2	TRBV6-2/TRBV6-3	few	.	TGTGCCAGCAGTTGGGGCTCGGAGGGATATGGCTACACCTTC	CASSWGSEGYGYTF
TRBJ1-1	TRBV7-7	many	.	TGTGCTAGCAGCTTACAGGAGGACACTGAAGCTTTCTTT	CASSLQEDTEAFF
TRBJ2-1	TRBV3-1	many	.	TGTGCCAGCAGCCTCCGCGGGGCCTTAATTAACAATGAGCAGTTCTTC	CASSLRGALINNEQFF
TRBJ1-6	TRBV7-8	.	.	TGTGCCAGCAGCTTGGTCGGTCAAAATTCACCCCTCCACTTT	CASSLVGQNSPLHF
TRBJ2-1	TRBV11-2	once	.	TGTGCCAGCAGCTCCCGATGTCTATCGGGAGATGAGCAGTTCTTC	CASSSRCLSGDEQFF
TRBJ1-2	TRBV29-1	many	.	TGCAGCGTTCAGGGTTTGGATGGCTACACCTTC	CSVQGLDGYTF
TRBJ1-2	TRBV7-6	.	TRBD1	TGTGCCAGCAGCCCAGGAGACAGGGGGCATATTGACTATGGCTACACCTTC	CASSPGDRGHIDYGYTF
TRBJ1-1	TRBV24-1	medium-sized	.	TGTGCCACCAGTGAACCCGGGCGGGACACTGAAGCTTTCTTT	CATSEPGRDTEAFF
TRBJ1-2	TRBV7-8	.	.	TGTGCCAGCAGCCCGCTGCCAAACTATGGCTACACCTTC	CASSPLPNYGYTF
TRBJ2-1	TRBV11-2	.	TRBD1	TGTGCCAGCAGCTCCGGGACAGGGTCTCACAATGAGCAGTTCTTC	CASSSGTGSHNEQFF
TRBJ2-5	TRBV19	few	.	TGTGCCAGTAGCCAACTGGGGGAGACCCAGTACTTC	CASSQLGETQYF
TRBJ2-3	TRBV10-2	medium-sized	.	TGCGCCAGCAGTCTCCCTTCAGATACGCAGTATTTT	CASSLPSDTQYF
TRBJ2-3	TRBV7-2	many	.	TGTGCCAGCAGCTTATCCGCCTCTAGCACAGATACGCAGTATTTT	CASSLSASSTDTQYF
TRBJ2-2	TRBV11-3	medium-sized	.	TGTGCCAGCAGCTCGTCCGGGACTAACACCGGGGAGCTGTTTTTT	CASSSSGTNTGELFF
TRBJ2-2	TRBV6-4	.	.	TGTGCCAGCAGAACTGGGCAGGCCACCGGGGAGCTGTTTTTT	CASRTGQATGELFF
TRBJ2-1	TRBV27	few	TRBD1	TGTGCCAGCAGTTTATCGGCAGGGGGCAATGAGCAGTTCTTC	CASSLSAGGNEQFF
TRBJ2-7	TRBV20-1	.	TRBD2	TGCAGTGCTAGAGACCAGACTAGCAGCTACGAGCAGTACTTC	CSARDQTSSYEQYF
TRBJ1-2	TRBV20-1	medium-sized	.	TGCAGCATAAATCGGGGGAACTATGGCTACACCTTC	CSINRGNYGYTF
TRBJ2-3	TRBV6-1	.	.	TGTGCCAGCGGTCAGGGAAACACAGATACGCAGTATTTT	CASGQGNTDTQYF
TRBJ1-5	TRBV6-2/TRBV6-3	.	.	TGTGCCAGCAGTTACGGTAGCAATCAGCCCCAGCATTTT	CASSYGSNQPQHF
TRBJ2-5	TRBV9	many	.	TGTGCCAGCAGCCCTCAGGGGGGGAGGGGCGAGACCCAGTACTTC	CASSPQGGRGETQYF
TRBJ2-3	TRBV24-1	few	TRBD1	TGTGCCACCATTGCCCTGTACAGGGGGACAGATACGCAGTATTTT	CATIALYRGTDTQYF
TRBJ2-7	TRBV7-2	medium-sized	.	TGTGCCAGCAGCCAAAGCACACCCCGCTACGAGCAGTACTTC	CASSQSTPRYEQYF
TRBJ1-1	TRBV5-1	medium-sized	TRBD1	TGCGCCAGCAGCTTGGAGGGGGCGCCTTCGAACACTGAAGCTTTCTTT	CASSLEGAPSNTEAFF
TRBJ2-1	TRBV7-2	.	.	TGTGCCAGCAGCTTAGTAGGGGGGAGGAATGAGCAGTTCTTC	CASSLVGGRNEQFF
TRBJ2-5	TRBV27	few	TRBD1	TGTGCCAGCAGTTCGGACAGGTCCTTTTCCAAAGAGACCCAGTACTTC	CASSSDRSFSKETQYF